This T cell receptor (beta chain) was sequenced for a study of blood T cell repertoires in COVID-19. Turning to the study itself: Donors in the United States, Italy and Spain gave samples during acute or convalescent COVID-19.

Method: immunoSEQ multiplex PCR; TCRdb's copy keeps in-frame clones and lacks some. The sample shows some 360,000 clones, 87% of them seen only once. Losses at the gene ends were 3 bases for V and 3 bases for J; bases not matched to a gene: 7. Germline V gene data show CDR1 as SGHVS and CDR2 as FQNEAQ. The CDR3 length is 15 residues. The TCR sequence derives from a woman aged 55 to 70 with COVID-19, enrolled during active disease. The V and J genes are TRBV7-8 and TRBJ2-7; 8 bases align to TRBD1. Sequenced: peripheral blood. The CDR3 loop reads CASSFGQGIVYEQYF. The CDR3 nucleotides read TGTGCCAGCAGCTTTGGACAGGGTATAGTCTACGAGCAGTACTTC.